This T cell receptor beta chain was recorded in a study of T cell responses to AZD1222 COVID-19 vaccine. The overall study: Pooling covered second doses at about 4 or about 12 weeks. Study-level results: Across the whole spike, CD4 TCRs peaked at regions 160-218 and 743-854.

A remark on this clone: No antigen is known for it.

CDR3 size: 16 residues. Trimming cost V 0 bases and J 2 bases; bases outside gene matches: 3. Germline V gives CDR1 MNHEY, CDR2 SVGAGI. TCRdb's copy holds only in-frame clones and misses some; the assay was immunoSEQ multiplex PCR. Of 100,000 to 150,000 clones listed, around 83% are singletons. The input for sequencing was peripheral blood, taken on day 0 of AZD1222 vaccination. This chain connects TRBV6-5 to TRBJ2-7, with 11 bases lining up with TRBD2. This clonotype was sampled from an adult in good health. CDR3 in amino acids: CASSYSRGLAAYEQYF. The DNA of the CDR3 is TGTGCCAGCAGTTACTCGAGGGGACTAGCGGCCTACGAGCAGTACTTC.